One and the same sample provided the 10 T cell receptor beta chains below, sequenced in a study of cytomegalovirus exposure and HLA in healthy donors. Libraries were prepared by immunoSEQ multiplex PCR; TCRdb keeps only in-frame clonotypes and omits some of them. The repertoire holds 120,000 or so clones, with 70% to 90% as singletons. The sample consisted of PBMCs. These receptors were collected from a woman aged 18-29 years in good health and CMV-seronegative.

This sequence joins TRBV5-1 and TRBJ1-1; the D is unclear. The V gene's germline CDR1 is SGHRS and CDR2 YFSETQ. The length of the CDR3 is 11 residues. The V end was cut by 5 bases, the J end by 1 base, with 3 bases between. In DNA, the CDR3 is TGCGCCAGCAGTCAGAACACTGAAGCTTTCTTT. It encodes CASSQNTEAFF.

The V and J genes are TRBV5-4 and TRBJ1-1, with 12 bases aligning to TRBD1. V dropped 4 bases and J dropped 1; count of bases not matched to a gene: 2. This CDR3 is 15 amino acids long. Germline V gene sequence: CDR1 SGHNT, CDR2 YYREEE (reference sequence). DNA of the CDR3: TGTGCCAGCAGCAAGGGACAGGGGGCGAACACTGAAGCTTTCTTT. Its protein product is CASSKGQGANTEAFF.

The chain joins TRBV5-5 to TRBJ2-3, with TRBD2 identical over 9 bases. J gave up 2 bases and V 4 bases, and 5 bases lay outside the gene matches. The CDR3 has 15 residues. CDR1 and CDR2 (germline): SGHKS, YYEKEE (reference sequence). CDR3 nucleotides: TGTGCCAGCAGCCAGACTAGCGGCATCACAGATACGCAGTATTTT. Amino acid sequence: CASSQTSGITDTQYF.

V usage is TRBV2 and J usage is TRBJ1-1; D gene uncertain. The ends were cut back, 5 bases at V and 6 bases at J, with 13 bases in the middle. The CDR3 length is 13 residues. Germline-derived CDR1 and CDR2 are SNHLY and FYNNEI. CDR3 in amino acids: CASSPRGESEAFF. CDR3 in DNA: TGTGCCAGCAGTCCCCGCGGGGAATCTGAAGCTTTCTTT.

V gene TRBV5-4 combines with J gene TRBJ2-3; weak D call: TRBD2 (7 bases). Deletions cut 4 bases from V and 0 bases from J, with 18 bases between. CDR1 and CDR2 from the germline V gene are SGHNT and YYREEE (reference sequence). The CDR3 runs 17 residues. CDR3 amino acids: CASSPGGAGASTDTQYF. The DNA for the CDR3 is TGTGCCAGCAGCCCTGGGGGGGCGGGGGCTAGCACAGATACGCAGTATTTT.

The chain couples TRBV30 to TRBJ1-3, with TRBD1 matching 8 bases. Germline trimming cut 4 bases from V and 3 bases from J; bases unmatched to any gene: 8. The CDR3 spans 15 residues. The germline CDR1 and CDR2 sequences are GTSNPN and SVGIG (reference sequence). CDR3 protein: CAWTLTGTGGNTIYF. DNA of the CDR3: TGTGCCTGGACCTTAACCGGGACAGGTGGAAACACCATATATTTT.

This chain connects TRBV9 to TRBJ2-1; TRBD1 matches at 10 bases. The trim removed 3 bases at V and 7 bases at J, leaving 22 bases unmatched. This CDR3 comprises 20 residues. Germline V CDR1 and CDR2: SGDLS, YYNGEE. CDR3 amino acids: CASSDGLDDEGTGVKNEQFF. The CDR3 region has the DNA TGTGCCAGCAGCGACGGTCTTGACGATGAGGGGACAGGGGTAAAAAATGAGCAGTTCTTC.

The J gene is TRBJ2-5, the V gene TRBV7-8; D might be TRBD2 (6 bases). The V end was cut by 1 base, the J end by 7 bases, with 13 bases between. CDR1 is SGHVS, CDR2 FQNEAQ, per germline. The CDR3 length is 14 residues. CDR3 residues: CASSLVSGAGTQYF. DNA for the CDR3: TGTGCCAGCAGCTTAGTATCGGGAGCGGGGACCCAGTACTTC.

The J gene is TRBJ2-1, the V gene TRBV5-1; TRBD1 matches at 7 bases. With V trimmed by 4 bases and J by 4 bases, 8 bases remained unmatched. The CDR3 is 15 residues long. Germline V lookup: CDR1 SGHRS, CDR2 YFSETQ. Here the CDR3 reads CASSPDRALYNEQFF. The CDR3 DNA follows: TGCGCCAGCAGCCCTGACAGGGCCCTTTACAATGAGCAGTTCTTC.

The chain combines TRBV2 with TRBJ2-1, with D maybe TRBD2 (7 bases). The CDR3 loop spans 15 amino acids. Germline V lookup: CDR1 SNHLY, CDR2 FYNNEI. V lost 6 bases to trimming and J lost 6 bases, with 18 bases between them. The CDR3: CASREQHRGANEQFF. The CDR3 DNA reads TGTGCCAGCAGGGAACAGCACCGGGGGGCCAATGAGCAGTTCTTC.